The clone carrying this T cell receptor beta chain was seen ten or more times. In TCRdb, the reads were re-called with MiXCR into one record per CDR3 protein. The sample shows about 460,000 distinct CDR3 sequences, approximately 10% of them seen only once. The CDR3 sequence is 15 residues long. Germline V gene lookup returns CDR1 MDHEN and CDR2 SYDVKM. Trimming cost V 2 bases and J 5 bases, with 10 bases left between them. This entry belongs to a study of T cell repertoires in cytomegalovirus infection. Study as a whole: Indicated by public TCR beta signatures were CMV infection and matching HLA type.

The sequence was collected from a human donor in good health (CMV status not recorded). Some clones in this sample may be carry-over from other donors' samples. Material: PBMCs. V usage is TRBV28 and J usage is TRBJ1-6; D not resolved. CDR3 region: CASSLALLDNSPLHF. CDR3 DNA: TGTGCCAGCAGTTTAGCCTTGTTGGATAATTCACCCCTCCACTTT.